This T cell receptor beta chain was found in a study of blood T cell repertoires in COVID-19. About the study: The analysed material was cDNA or gDNA that came from T cells, B-cell-depleted T cells, or PBMCs.

Assay used: immunoSEQ multiplex PCR; TCRdb lists only in-frame clones, some missing. This sample has roughly 190,000 clones; more than 80% occur once, and the top ten carry 6.5% to 9%. Material for sequencing was peripheral blood. The clonotype comes from a woman aged 55-69 years with acute or convalescent COVID-19.

CDR3: CASSARGRTGLTYNEQFF. CDR3 in DNA: TGTGCCAGTAGTGCCCGCGGGCGGACAGGCCTAACCTACAATGAGCAGTTCTTC. The genes are TRBV19 and TRBJ2-1; 7 bases are shared with TRBD1. V lost 5 bases, J lost 2 bases, and 15 bases stayed unmatched. The V gene's germline CDR1 is LNHDA and CDR2 SQIVND (reference sequence). The CDR3 spans 18 residues.